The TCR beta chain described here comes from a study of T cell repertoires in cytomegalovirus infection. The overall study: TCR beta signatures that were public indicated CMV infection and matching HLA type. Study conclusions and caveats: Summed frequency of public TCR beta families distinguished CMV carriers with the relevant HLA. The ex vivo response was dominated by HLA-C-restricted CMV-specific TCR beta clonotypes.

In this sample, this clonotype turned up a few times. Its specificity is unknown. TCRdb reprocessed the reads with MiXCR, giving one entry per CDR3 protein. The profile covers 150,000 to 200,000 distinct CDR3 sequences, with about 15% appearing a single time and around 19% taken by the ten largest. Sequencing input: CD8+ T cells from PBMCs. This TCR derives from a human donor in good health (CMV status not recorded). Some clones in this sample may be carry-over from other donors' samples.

The CDR3 bases are TGTGCCAGCAGCTTAGGCGGGGGGACCTTCGAGACCCAGTACTTC. Protein product: CASSLGGGTFETQYF. The J gene is TRBJ2-5, the V gene TRBV7-3, with TRBD2 matching over 8 bases. The germline V gene encodes CDR1 SGHTA and CDR2 FQGTGA. With 2 bases clipped from V and 5 bases from J, the junction kept 7 bases outside the gene matches. The CDR3 covers 15 residues.